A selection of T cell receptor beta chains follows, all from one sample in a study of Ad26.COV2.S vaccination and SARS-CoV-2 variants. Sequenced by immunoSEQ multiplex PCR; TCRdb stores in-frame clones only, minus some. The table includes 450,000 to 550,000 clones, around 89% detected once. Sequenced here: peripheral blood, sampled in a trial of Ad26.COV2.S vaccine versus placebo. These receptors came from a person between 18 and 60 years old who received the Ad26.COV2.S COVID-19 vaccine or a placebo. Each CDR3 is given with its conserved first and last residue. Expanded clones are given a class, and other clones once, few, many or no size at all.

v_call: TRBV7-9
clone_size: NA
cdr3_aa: CASSPGDGGAGATNEKLFF

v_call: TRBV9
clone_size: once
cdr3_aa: CASSVRGTSYEQYF

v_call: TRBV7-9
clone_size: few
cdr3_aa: CASSLGRGASNQPQHF

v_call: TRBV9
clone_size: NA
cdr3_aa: CASSTRTSGSNEQFF

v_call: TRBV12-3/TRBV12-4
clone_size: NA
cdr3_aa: CASRQAQNTEAFF

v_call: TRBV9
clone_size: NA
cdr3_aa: CASSANYGYTF

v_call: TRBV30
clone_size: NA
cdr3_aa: CAWAASGFSYEQYF

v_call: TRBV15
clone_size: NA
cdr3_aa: CATSSDRTGQPQHF

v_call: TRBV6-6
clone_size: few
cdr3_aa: CASRETFYGYTF

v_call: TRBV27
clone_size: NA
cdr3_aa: CASSSPPVLPHYEQYF

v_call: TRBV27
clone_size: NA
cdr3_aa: CASSPLRQEHTGELFF

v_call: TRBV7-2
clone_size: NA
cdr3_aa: CASSPLRAGIGNEQFF

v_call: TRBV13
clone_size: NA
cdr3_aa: CASSQSSGRYSYEQYF

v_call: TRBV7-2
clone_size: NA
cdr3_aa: CASSPPGTSETQYF

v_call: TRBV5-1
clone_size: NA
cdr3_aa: CASSLGTGGYEQYF

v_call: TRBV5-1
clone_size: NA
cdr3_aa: CASSDPNSYEQYF

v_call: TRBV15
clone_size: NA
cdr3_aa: CATSRRLAGVGWGTDTQYF

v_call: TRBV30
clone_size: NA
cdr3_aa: CAWSLGQGEAFF

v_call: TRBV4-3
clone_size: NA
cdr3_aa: CASSLRMNTEAFF

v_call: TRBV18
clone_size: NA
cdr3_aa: CASSEGQGEETQYF

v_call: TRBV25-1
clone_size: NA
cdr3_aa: CASSDQATNTEAFF

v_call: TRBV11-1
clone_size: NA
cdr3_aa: CASSLSGRTYNEQFF

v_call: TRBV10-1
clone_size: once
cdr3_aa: CASSESPTVGYTF

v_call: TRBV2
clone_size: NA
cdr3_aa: CASSRPSGQETQYF

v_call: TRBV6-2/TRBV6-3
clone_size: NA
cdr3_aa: CASSYTRDYGYTF

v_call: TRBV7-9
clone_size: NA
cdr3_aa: CASSLLGAGTSYGYTF

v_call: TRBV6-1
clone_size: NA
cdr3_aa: CASSGSRQGYNEKLFF

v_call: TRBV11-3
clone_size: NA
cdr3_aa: CASSLAPSGYRTDTQYF

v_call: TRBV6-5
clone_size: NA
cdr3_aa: CASSYTQTGANYGYTF

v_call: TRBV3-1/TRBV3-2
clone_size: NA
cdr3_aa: CASSQDQETQYF

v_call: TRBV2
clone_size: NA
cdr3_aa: CARERWEDGYTF

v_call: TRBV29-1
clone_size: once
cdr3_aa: CSVIRTGGLVDTQYF

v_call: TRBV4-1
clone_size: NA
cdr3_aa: CASSQAFVPDSYEQYF

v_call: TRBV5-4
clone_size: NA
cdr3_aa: CASSSSGGAGEQYF

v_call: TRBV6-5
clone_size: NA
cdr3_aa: CASRPEDRTNSPPHF

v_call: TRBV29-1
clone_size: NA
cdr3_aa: CSARTSGRANEQFF

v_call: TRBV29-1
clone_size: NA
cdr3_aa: CSVDLQGDGYTF

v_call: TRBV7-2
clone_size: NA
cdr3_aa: CASSLALRGNQPQHF

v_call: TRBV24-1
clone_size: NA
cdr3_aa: CATSDFTAGEGQYF

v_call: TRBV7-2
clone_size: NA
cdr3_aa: CASSPLNYGYTF

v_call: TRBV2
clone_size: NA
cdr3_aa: CASPDHGYGYTF

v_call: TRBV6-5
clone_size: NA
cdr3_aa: CASSYGGVAKNIQYF

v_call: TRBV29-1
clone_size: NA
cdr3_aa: CSAWQGTGELFF

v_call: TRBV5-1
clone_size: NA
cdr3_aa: CASSLTGTGFYEQYF

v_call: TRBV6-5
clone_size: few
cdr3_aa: CASSKGWSYNSPLHF

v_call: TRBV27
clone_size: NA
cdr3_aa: CASRYRTPAPYNEQFF

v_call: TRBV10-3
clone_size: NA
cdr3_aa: CAIRRDRGLGEQYF